The 25 T cell receptor beta chains below come from one sample, sequenced in a study of response to subunit inactivated influenza vaccine (dated by TCRdb to about 2018). The method behind the library was RT-PCR. The sequencing machine was an Illumina HiSeq 2500. TCRdb reprocessed the public reads (quality trimming at Q25 with fastp, clone calling with MiXCR) and kept in-frame beta chains. Rows matching on CDR3 protein sequence are summarized as one entry with the most common DNA and genes. Here the sample has 400,000 to 650,000 distinct CDR3 sequences; approximately 7.3% occur a single time. The top ten clones comprise around 13% of the sample. The specimen comprised PBMCs from blood, sampled roughly 24 months after vaccination. These receptors were taken from a man in his fifties or sixties who received an inactivated influenza vaccine. Donor details come from another sample of the same person, matched by shared clones.

This clonotype was seen repeatedly, ten times or more. The rearrangement joins TRBV24-1 to TRBJ2-1, with D possibly being TRBD1 (5 bases). Per the germline V gene, CDR1 is KGHDR and CDR2 is SFDVKD. The CDR3 extends over 13 amino acids. V lost 10 bases and J lost 4, with 13 bases in between. The CDR3 bases are TGTGCCACTAGAGACAGTAAATACAATGAGCAGTTCTTC. This sequence encodes CATRDSKYNEQFF.

In this sample, this clonotype turned up many times. The chain links TRBV4-3 to TRBJ2-1; no firm D call. Looked up from germline, CDR1 is LGHNA and CDR2 is YSLEER. Trimming removed 1 base from V and 6 bases from J, with 7 bases in between. CDR3 length equals 13 residues. CDR3 amino acids: CASSQGPGNEQFF. The CDR3 region has the DNA TGCGCCAGCAGCCAAGGACCAGGCAATGAGCAGTTCTTC.

The chain is built from TRBV7-2 and TRBJ2-7, with 10 positions matching TRBD2. The V gene end was trimmed by 0 bases and the J gene end by 4 bases; junction bases not matched to a gene: 9. In germline, CDR1 is SGHTA, CDR2 FQGNSA. There are 17 residues in the CDR3. The CDR3 spells CASSLASGGLRPYEQYF. CDR3 nucleotide sequence: TGTGCCAGCAGCTTAGCTAGCGGGGGGCTACGTCCTTACGAGCAGTACTTC. The variable domain in full, completed from reference TRBV7-2 and TRBJ2-7, reads GAGVSQSPSNKVTEKGKDVELRCDPISGHTALYWYRQSLGQGLEFLIYFQGNSAPDKSGLPSDRFSAERTGGSVSTLTIQRTQQEDSAVYLCASSLASGGLRPYEQYFGPGTRLTVT.

This chain links TRBV6-1 with TRBJ1-5; a weak D match, TRBD1 (5 bases). V lost 7 bases, J lost 6 bases, and 16 bases lay in between. Germline V lookup: CDR1 MNHNS, CDR2 SASEGT. This CDR3 is 14 amino acids long. Here the CDR3 reads CASILLTGVQPQHF. DNA of the CDR3: TGTGCCAGCATTCTGCTGACGGGGGTTCAGCCCCAGCATTTT.

The chain combines TRBV5-1 with TRBJ2-1; D is uncertain. CDR3 length: 14 residues. V lost 0 bases and J lost 5, with 9 bases in between. Germline V lookup: CDR1 SGHRS, CDR2 YFSETQ. The CDR3 sequence is CASSLVLENNEQFF. The CDR3 region has the DNA TGCGCCAGCAGCTTGGTATTAGAAAACAATGAGCAGTTCTTC.

This sequence joins TRBV21-1 and TRBJ1-1. TRBV21-1 is a pseudogene segment. This CDR3 is 17 amino acids long. The CDR3 region has the DNA TGTGCCAGCAGCACCCGACGATTCGGGGACATGAACACTGAAGCTTTCTTT. The encoded protein is CASSTRRFGDMNTEAFF.

A few counts support this clonotype. The chain joins TRBV6-1 to TRBJ1-2; D remains ambiguous. There are 14 residues in the CDR3. V lost 4 bases, J lost 4 bases, and 13 bases lay in between. CDR1 is MNHNS and CDR2 is SASEGT in the germline V gene. The CDR3: CASSAWVRGYGYTF. CDR3 DNA: TGTGCCAGCAGTGCCTGGGTGCGGGGCTATGGCTACACCTTC.

This clonotype was seen at least ten times. CDR3 sequence reads: CASSQRIQGYNEQFF. CDR3 coding DNA: TGTGCCAGCAGCCAACGAATCCAGGGCTACAATGAGCAGTTCTTC. The chain uses TRBV14 and TRBJ2-1; D may be TRBD1 (5 bases). V was shortened by 2 bases and J by 3 bases, with 11 bases between the two germline ends. CDR3 length: 15 residues. Per the germline V gene, CDR1 is SGHDN and CDR2 is FVKESK.

CDR3 loop: CASRRGAGGYSEQFF. CDR3 nucleotides: TGTGCCAGCCGTAGGGGAGCAGGGGGTTATAGTGAGCAGTTCTTC. The chain joins TRBV6-2 or TRBV6-3 to TRBJ2-1, with 7 bases fitting TRBD1. Germline CDR1 reads MNHEY; CDR2 reads SVGEGT. This CDR3 region has 15 residues. J was trimmed by 9 bases and V by 8 bases; bases with no gene match: 16.

V and J are TRBV6-5 and TRBJ2-3; D unresolved. The germline V gene has CDR1 MNHEY and CDR2 SVGAGI. There are 16 residues in the CDR3. Trimming cost V 0 bases and J 0 bases, with 10 bases left between them. The chain's CDR3 is CASSYSRTFSTDTQYF. The CDR3 nucleotides read TGTGCCAGCAGTTACTCTAGAACATTTAGCACAGATACGCAGTATTTT.

This clonotype was counted ten times or more. The chain recombines TRBV12-3 or TRBV12-4 with TRBJ2-3; 10 nucleotides agree with TRBD2. This CDR3 spans 15 amino acids. The ends lost 7 bases at V and 1 base at J; junction bases unmatched: 5. This chain's CDR3 is CASTDLAGGTDTQYF. The CDR3 nucleotides are TGTGCCAGCACAGACCTAGCGGGGGGCACAGATACGCAGTATTTT.

This clonotype has ten or more counts. This CDR3 reads CASSQEGHRANTGELFF. CDR3 coding DNA: TGCGCCAGCAGCCAAGAGGGACACCGCGCGAACACCGGGGAGCTGTTTTTT. The rearrangement joins TRBV4-3 to TRBJ2-2; D possibly corresponds to TRBD1 (6 bases). Trimming removed 0 bases from V and 0 bases from J, with 11 bases in between. The CDR3 runs to 17 residues. CDR1 and CDR2 (germline): LGHNA, YSLEER.

The genes are TRBV21-1 and TRBJ2-7; the table's D call, TRBD2, has no DNA check behind it. TRBV21-1 is given as a pseudogene. There are 18 residues in the CDR3. The CDR3 region is CASNIASLSGRLAYEQYF. The CDR3 DNA is TGTGCCAGCAACATAGCCTCTCTAAGCGGGAGACTCGCCTACGAGCAGTACTTC.

At least ten counts were recorded for this clonotype. This rearrangement joins TRBV5-1 to TRBJ1-4; D is unresolved. CDR1 is SGHRS, CDR2 YFSETQ, per germline. The CDR3 contains 18 residues. Between the trimmed V and J ends, which lost 1 base and 8 bases, there was a span of 24 bases. The DNA of the CDR3 is TGCGCCAGCAGCTTGTACCCGGCAGGACGAGGTCGACGAGAAAAACTGTTTTTT. This sequence encodes CASSLYPAGRGRREKLFF.

This clonotype came up many times. The chain couples TRBV7-2 to TRBJ1-6, with D uncertain. The germline CDR1 and CDR2 sequences are SGHTA and FQGNSA. The CDR3 is 15 residues long. V was shortened by 8 bases and J by 8 bases, with 19 bases between the two germline ends. The CDR3 nucleotides read TGTGCCAGCCGGCGACTCCCGACCCCCGATTCACCCCTCCACTTT. Encoded protein: CASRRLPTPDSPLHF.

V gene TRBV28 combines with J gene TRBJ2-1; D not certain. Trimming shortened V by 3 bases and J by 4 bases, and 13 bases separated the two germline ends. Germline CDR1 reads MDHEN; CDR2 reads SYDVKM. The CDR3 consists of 15 residues. DNA of the CDR3: TGTGCCAGCAGTTTCGTGTCAGGACCTTACAATGAGCAGTTCTTC. It is translated as CASSFVSGPYNEQFF.

Here the CDR3 DNA reads TGTGCCAGCAGTACGGACAGGGAACAAGAGACCCAGTACTTC. Residues: CASSTDREQETQYF. V usage is TRBV27 and J usage is TRBJ2-5; TRBD1 agrees at 8 bases. The CDR3 consists of 14 residues. With V trimmed by 5 bases and J by 2 bases, 4 bases remained unmatched. Germline lookup yields CDR1 MNHEY and CDR2 SMNVEV (reference sequence).

This clonotype occurred a few times. This chain's CDR3 is CASSLDDWGAIQYF. As DNA, the CDR3 is TGTGCCAGCAGTTTAGATGATTGGGGTGCGATTCAGTACTTC. The rearrangement uses TRBV12-3 or TRBV12-4 and TRBJ2-4, with D unresolved. The V end lost 1 base, the J end lost 10 bases, and 14 bases lay between the germline ends. The CDR3 loop spans 14 amino acids.

This clonotype was observed a few times. The chain uses TRBV14 and TRBJ2-7; tentatively, D is TRBD2 (5 bases). This CDR3 has 13 residues. Trimming removed 3 bases at V and 3 bases at J, with 9 bases between. The germline V gene encodes CDR1 SGHDN and CDR2 FVKESK. The CDR3 is CASSHPGDYEQYF. The CDR3 nucleotides read TGTGCCAGCAGCCACCCCGGGGACTACGAGCAGTACTTC.

This clonotype was detected only a few times. Written as DNA, the CDR3 is TGTGCCAGCAGTCCCGGACAGAAAAATCAGCCCCAGCATTTT. This sequence encodes CASSPGQKNQPQHF. The chain joins TRBV3-1 to TRBJ1-5, with D perhaps TRBD1 (6 bases). CDR3 size: 14 residues. The germline CDR1 and CDR2 sequences are LGHDT and YNNKEL (reference sequence). Trimming removed 6 bases at V and 4 bases at J, with 13 bases between.

The chain has TRBV30 and TRBJ2-7, with D tentatively TRBD2 (6 bases). Germline values: CDR1 GTSNPN, CDR2 SVGIG (reference sequence). V was pared by 5 bases and J by 6 bases, with 14 bases between. The CDR3 sequence is 12 residues long. Here the CDR3 DNA reads TGTGCCTGGCTAAAAACAGCGGGCGAGCAGTACTTC. Encoded protein: CAWLKTAGEQYF. The full variable domain, completed using reference TRBV30 and TRBJ2-7, is SQTIHQWPATLVQPVGSPLSLECTVEGTSNPNLYWYRQAAGRGLQLLFYSVGIGQISSEVPQNLSASRPQDRQFILSSKKLLLSDSGFYLCAWLKTAGEQYFGPGTRLTVT.

This clonotype was seen at least ten times. The chain is built from TRBV7-9 and TRBJ2-2; D remains ambiguous. The CDR3 runs 13 residues. Germline V gene lookup returns CDR1 SEHNR and CDR2 FQNEAQ (reference sequence). The V and J ends lost 6 bases and 2 bases respectively, with 7 bases between them. Written as DNA, the CDR3 is TGTGCCAGCAGTTGGCCTAACACCGGGGAGCTGTTTTTT. Translation: CASSWPNTGELFF.

In this sample, this clonotype turned up a few times. The J gene is TRBJ2-3, the V gene TRBV5-6; 11 bases line up with TRBD1. V lost 3 bases, J lost 2 bases, and 5 bases stayed unmatched. This CDR3 has 16 amino acids. From germline, CDR1 is SGHDT and CDR2 YYEEEE. The CDR3 loop is CASSWGTGGHTDTQYF. The CDR3 region has the DNA TGTGCCAGCAGCTGGGGGACAGGGGGGCACACAGATACGCAGTATTTT.

This clonotype has more than one count but fewer than ten. This chain joins TRBV7-2 and TRBJ2-4, with 7 bases identical to TRBD1. Per germline, CDR1 SGHTA and CDR2 FQGNSA. There are 13 residues in the CDR3. V dropped 5 bases and J dropped 6; count of bases not matched to a gene: 4. This chain's CDR3 is CASSPRTGNIQYF. CDR3 sequence (DNA): TGTGCCAGCAGCCCGAGGACAGGAAACATTCAGTACTTC.

V is TRBV28 and J is TRBJ2-7; 8 bases line up with TRBD1. CDR1 is MDHEN and CDR2 is SYDVKM in the germline V gene. The CDR3 covers 14 residues. The J segment lost 4 bases and the V segment lost 5 bases, leaving 7 bases of the junction unmatched. CDR3 in DNA: TGTGCCAGCAGTAGGGACAGGATCGGTTACGAGCAGTACTTC. Its protein is CASSRDRIGYEQYF.